This T cell receptor beta chain was sequenced in a study of T-cell reconstitution after alpha-beta-depleted transplantation in children. Study conclusions and caveats: Reportedly, only several hundred clones from non-depleted graft cells drove alpha-beta T-cell counts at about two months. A year post-transplant, T-cell counts and diversity derived mostly from newly produced T cells. It was surviving recipient T cells and thymic progenitors that gave some patients high TCRbeta diversity at day 60.

Trimming removed 0 bases from V and 1 base from J, with 10 bases in between. This CDR3 spans 17 amino acids. This clonotype appeared many times. Its specificity is not known. The TCRbeta library incorporated unique molecular identifiers. TCRdb called the PCR reads again in MiXCR, with one record for every CDR3 protein. The table records some 260,000 distinct CDR3 sequences, roughly 25% of them present only once. Sample: PBMCs, mostly from graft donor cells, taken 360 days after TCRalphabeta/CD19-depleted stem cell transplant. This sequence was found in a female patient aged 2-10 years who had a stem cell transplant for congenital amegakaryocytic thrombocytopenia, so the T cells may come from the graft donor. The chain combines TRBV23-1 with TRBJ1-6, with D hard to call. TRBV23-1 is an open reading frame whose function is uncertain. The CDR3 DNA follows: TGCGCCAGCAGTCAATCGTGGCAGAGGTCCTATAATTCACCCCTCCACTTT. Amino acid sequence: CASSQSWQRSYNSPLHF.